This T cell receptor (beta chain) was retrieved from a study of tumor-infiltrating lymphocytes in localized non-small cell lung cancer. Across the whole study: Tumor tissue and non-adjacent uninvolved lung came from each patient.

Clones were sequenced by immunoSEQ multiplex PCR, and TCRdb holds only the in-frame ones, with some missing. This repertoire shows roughly 9,900 clones, approximately 64% found once; its top ten account for around 10%. Points from the study as a whole: Technical variation could not be separated from intratumor heterogeneity here. TCRbeta sequencing showed higher T cell infiltration in tumors than uninvolved lung. No T-cell fraction difference was seen between IM1 and IM2 tumors.

J lost 5 bases, V lost 0 bases, and 4 bases had no gene match. CDR3 size: 15 residues. CDR1 and CDR2 (germline): SGHDT, YYEEEE. Regarding this clone: Antigen specificity is unknown.

This TCR derives from a human donor with non-small cell lung cancer. Specimen: lung tumor tissue. J is TRBJ1-2 and V is TRBV5-6; 10 bases are shared with TRBD1. The CDR3 DNA reads TGTGCCAGCAGCTTGGTTGGGACAGGGGCATATGGCTACACCTTC. It translates to CASSLVGTGAYGYTF. Full variable domain (rest looked up from reference TRBV5-6 and TRBJ1-2): DAGVTQSPTHLIKTRGQQVTLRCSPKSGHDTVSWYQQALGQGPQFIFQYYEEEERQRGNFPDRFSGHQFPNYSSELNVNALLLGDSALYLCASSLVGTGAYGYTFGSGTRLTVV.